This TCR beta chain appears in the sequencing data of a study of identical twins. General study results and limits: Out-of-frame alpha sequences common to twins exhibited a surplus of low generation probability. Whereas memory repertoires showed no such difference, abundant cord blood beta clonotypes carried fewer insertions.

Looked up from germline, CDR1 is LGHNA and CDR2 is YNFKEQ. V was pared by 4 bases and J by 4 bases, with 12 bases between. This CDR3 has 14 residues. cDNA molecules carried unique molecular identifiers, and template switching added a universal primer site. TCRdb re-called the 5' RACE reads with MiXCR, one entry per CDR3 protein. The sample has about 1.7 million distinct CDR3 sequences, 25% to 35% seen once. This clonotype has only a few counts. Its antigen is still unknown. Source material: cord blood. This rearrangement joins TRBV4-2 to TRBJ2-3, with D perhaps matching TRBD1 (6 bases). The TCR sequence derives from a newborn girl in good health. CDR3 nucleotides: TGTGCCAGCAGCCTAGGGACATGGCCAGATACGCAGTATTTT. Translated: CASSLGTWPDTQYF.